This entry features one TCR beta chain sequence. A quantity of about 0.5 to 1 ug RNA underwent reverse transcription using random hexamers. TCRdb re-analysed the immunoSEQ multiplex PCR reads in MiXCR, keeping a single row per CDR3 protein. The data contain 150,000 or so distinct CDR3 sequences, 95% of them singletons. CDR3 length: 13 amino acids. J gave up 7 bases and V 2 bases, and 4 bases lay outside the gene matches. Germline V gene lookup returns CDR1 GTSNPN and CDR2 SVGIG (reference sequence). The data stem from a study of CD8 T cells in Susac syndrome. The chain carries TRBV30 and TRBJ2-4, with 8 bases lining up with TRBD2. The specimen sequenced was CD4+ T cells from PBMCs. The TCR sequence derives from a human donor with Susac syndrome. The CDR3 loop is CAWSLRGANIQYF. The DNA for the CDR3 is TGTGCCTGGAGTTTGCGGGGGGCGAACATTCAGTACTTC.